One and the same sample provided the 30 T cell receptor beta chains below, sequenced in a study of CDR3 diversity in severe acne. TCRdb called the PCR reads again in MiXCR, with one record for every CDR3 protein. This table holds some 84,000 distinct CDR3 sequences, about half found once. Sequencing input: blood. The receptor source for this set is a male donor in good health, serving as a control.

Comments on this clonotype: No conserved phenylalanine or tryptophan ends this CDR3, so it is likely a read error. The rearrangement uses TRBV20-1 and TRBJ1-2; 7 bases map to TRBD1. This CDR3 is 13 amino acids long. J was trimmed by 3 bases and V by 5 bases; bases with no gene match: 6. CDR1 and CDR2 from the germline V gene are DFQATT and SNEGSKA (reference sequence). The chain's CDR3 is CSAGRDRDYGYTS. In nucleotides, the CDR3 is TGCAGTGCTGGGAGGGACAGAGACTATGGCTACACCTCC.

This chain uses TRBV28 with TRBJ2-7; D may be TRBD1 (6 bases). Germline CDR1 reads MDHEN; CDR2 reads SYDVKM. The CDR3 sequence is 13 residues long. Trimming removed 6 bases at V and 4 bases at J, with 13 bases between. CDR3 sequence reads: CASRVRGPYEQYF. The CDR3 DNA reads TGTGCCAGCAGGGTCAGGGGCCCGTACGAGCAGTACTTC.

V usage is TRBV7-9 and J usage is TRBJ2-7; D might be TRBD2 (8 bases). V shed 5 bases and J shed 6 bases, with 17 bases lying between them. There are 14 residues in the CDR3. The V gene's germline CDR1 is SEHNR and CDR2 FQNEAQ (reference sequence). CDR3 nucleotide sequence: TGTGCCAGCAGCCAATTAGCGGGGACAGCCGAGCAGTACTTC. This sequence encodes CASSQLAGTAEQYF.

The V gene is TRBV4-2, the J gene TRBJ2-1; 11 positions match TRBD2. CDR3 size: 19 residues. In germline, CDR1 is LGHNA, CDR2 YNFKEQ. V trimming: 1 base; J trimming: 8 bases; junction bases outside the gene matches: 16. The CDR3 DNA follows: TGTGCCAGCAGCCAAGGTCTAGCGGGAGGTACCTTGGGGGTAGATGAGCAGTTCTTC. Its translation is CASSQGLAGGTLGVDEQFF.

This chain links TRBV20-1 with TRBJ2-7, with 9 bases fitting TRBD1. V trimming: 0 bases; J trimming: 5 bases; junction bases outside the gene matches: 11. CDR1 DFQATT and CDR2 SNEGSKA come from the germline V gene (reference sequence). The CDR3 has 16 residues. The CDR3 sequence is CSARDGEGTGLHEQYF. Here the CDR3 DNA reads TGCAGTGCTAGAGATGGGGAAGGGACAGGGCTCCACGAGCAGTACTTC.

This clonotype was seen only a few times. This sequence joins TRBV9 and TRBJ1-5; D gene ambiguous. Trimming took 0 bases from V and 6 from J, leaving 10 bases between them. Germline CDR1 SGDLS, CDR2 YYNGEE. This CDR3 comprises 14 residues. CDR3 amino acids: CASSVGPSGQPQHF. The CDR3, as DNA: TGTGCCAGCAGCGTAGGACCAAGCGGTCAGCCCCAGCATTTT.

This clonotype has only one observation. The rearrangement uses TRBV5-1 and TRBJ1-3; perhaps TRBD1 as D (6 bases). Germline CDR1 SGHRS, CDR2 YFSETQ. V shed 3 bases and J shed 1 base, with 11 bases lying between them. This CDR3 is built from 15 residues. CDR3 region: CASSSTGQSGNTIYF. DNA of the CDR3: TGCGCCAGCAGCTCGACAGGACAATCTGGAAACACCATATATTTT.

V usage is TRBV20-1 and J usage is TRBJ2-7; the match to TRBD2 covers 13 bases. CDR3 length: 16 residues. The germline gives CDR1 DFQATT, CDR2 SNEGSKA (reference sequence). Unmatched junction bases numbered 6, after V lost 3 bases and J lost 1 base. Here the CDR3 DNA reads TGCAGTGCTAGGGATGGGACTAGCGGGAAGTCCTACGAGCAGTACTTC. Amino acids: CSARDGTSGKSYEQYF.

This sequence joins TRBV20-1 and TRBJ1-5; D is possibly TRBD1 (5 bases). The V and J ends lost 1 base and 4 bases respectively, with 11 bases between them. Looked up from germline, CDR1 is DFQATT and CDR2 is SNEGSKA (reference sequence). The CDR3 runs 14 residues. CDR3 region: CSARGQGWNQPQHF. Written as DNA, the CDR3 is TGCAGTGCTAGAGGGCAGGGTTGGAATCAGCCCCAGCATTTT.

The chain recombines TRBV28 with TRBJ1-2; D unresolved. V lost 6 bases and J 2 bases, leaving 7 bases between the germline ends. The CDR3 runs to 12 residues. CDR1 and CDR2 from the germline V gene are MDHEN and SYDVKM. The CDR3 nucleotides are TGTGCCAGCAGCCTCAGGAACTATGGCTACACCTTC. Its translation is CASSLRNYGYTF.

As concerns this clonotype: Because the CDR3's place on the DNA is in doubt, the DNA is left out and the CDR3 is given as listed by TCRdb. The chain couples TRBV7-9 to TRBJ2-4; TRBD1 reflects the table's D call only, with no check against the DNA. Termini included, the CDR3 measures 23 amino acids. CDR1 SEHNR and CDR2 FQNEAQ come from the germline V gene (reference sequence). The CDR3 reads CASKEQMNTEAFFGQVNKNIQYF.

V gene TRBV10-3 combines with J gene TRBJ1-5, with D uncertain. The CDR3 spans 14 residues. Per the germline V gene, CDR1 is ENHRY and CDR2 is SYGVKD. Between the trimmed V and J ends, which lost 10 bases and 0 bases, there was a span of 13 bases. Written as DNA, the CDR3 is TGTGCCACCGTAGAAGAGGATAGCAATCAGCCCCAGCATTTT. Protein product: CATVEEDSNQPQHF.

The rearrangement uses TRBV12-3 or TRBV12-4 and TRBJ2-3; 14 bases are a match to TRBD2. The trim removed 3 bases at V and 1 base at J, leaving 6 bases unmatched. This CDR3 has 18 amino acids. The CDR3 region has the DNA TGTGCCAGCAGTTTCGGGGGGACTAGCGGGAGACGCACAGATACGCAGTATTTT. Translating gives CASSFGGTSGRRTDTQYF.

There are a few counts of this clonotype. The chain is built from TRBV19 and TRBJ1-2; perhaps TRBD1 as D (5 bases). Germline lookup yields CDR1 LNHDA and CDR2 SQIVND (reference sequence). The CDR3 length is 16 residues. The V and J ends lost 4 bases and 8 bases respectively, with 23 bases between them. CDR3 bases: TGTGCCAGTAGTACGGACACTGCGCCTAATATGGCGGGCTACACCTTC. Translation: CASSTDTAPNMAGYTF.

V and J are TRBV10-1 and TRBJ2-5, with D possibly being TRBD1 or TRBD2 (5 bases each). This CDR3 spans 11 amino acids. Trimming took 8 bases from V and 4 from J, leaving 8 bases between them. From germline, CDR1 is WNHNN and CDR2 SYGVQD (reference sequence). CDR3 region: CASGTGETQYF. CDR3 coding DNA: TGCGCCAGCGGGACGGGAGAGACCCAGTACTTC.

The sample holds a few counts of this clonotype. V and J are TRBV3-1 and TRBJ1-1, with a tentative D call TRBD1 (5 bases). Germline CDR1 LGHDT, CDR2 YNNKEL (reference sequence). V lost 6 bases and J lost 9, with 20 bases in between. CDR3 length: 14 amino acids. The CDR3 DNA is TGTGCCAGCAGTCAGGACAACGGACACCTGAAAGCTTTCTTT. This sequence encodes CASSQDNGHLKAFF.

The table lists this clonotype with many counts. The V and J genes are TRBV5-6 and TRBJ1-6; maybe TRBD1 (5 bases). Germline V lookup: CDR1 SGHDT, CDR2 YYEEEE. With 5 bases removed from V and 7 bases from J, the gap between germline ends came to 13 bases. The length of the CDR3 is 14 residues. This CDR3 is CASSRRTQNSPLHF. CDR3 DNA sequence: TGTGCCAGCAGTAGGAGGACACAGAATTCACCCCTCCACTTT.

This clonotype showed up just a few times. The chain carries TRBV10-3 and TRBJ2-7; 9 bases are shared with TRBD1. J gave up 1 base and V 4 bases, and 5 bases lay outside the gene matches. Germline assignment: CDR1 ENHRY and CDR2 SYGVKD. This CDR3 is 15 amino acids long. The CDR3 is CAISGPGQGSYEQYF. The CDR3 DNA sequence: TGTGCCATCAGTGGGCCGGGACAGGGTTCCTACGAGCAGTACTTC.

Concerning this clonotype: The conserved phenylalanine or tryptophan normally closing the CDR3 is absent here, so this likely arose from a read error. V is TRBV20-1 and J is TRBJ1-1; tentatively, D is TRBD1 (5 bases). The CDR3 loop spans 15 amino acids. Germline CDR1 DFQATT, CDR2 SNEGSKA (reference sequence). The CDR3 protein is CSAREVAGGNTEAFL. As DNA, the CDR3 is TGCAGTGCTAGAGAGGTTGCCGGGGGAAACACTGAGGCTTTCCTT.

The rearrangement links TRBV12-3 or TRBV12-4 to TRBJ1-2; 8 bases line up with TRBD1. With 5 bases clipped from V and 6 bases from J, the junction kept 8 bases outside the gene matches. CDR3 size: 14 residues. For the CDR3, the DNA is TGTGCCAGCAGTCGAGTGACAGGGGTTAATGGCTACACCTTC. Translated: CASSRVTGVNGYTF.

V usage is TRBV6-4 and J usage is TRBJ2-3; the match to TRBD2 covers 9 bases. Germline values: CDR1 MRHNA, CDR2 SNTAGT. The CDR3 sequence is 16 residues long. J gave up 5 bases and V 1 base, and 7 bases lay outside the gene matches. The CDR3 here is CASSDFVAGEGDTQYF. In DNA, the CDR3 is TGTGCCAGCAGTGACTTCGTAGCGGGAGAGGGAGATACGCAGTATTTT.

In regard to this clonotype: Given a much more abundant clone one base away, this may be a read error. DNA for the CDR3: TGTGCCACCAGCAGAGGTACAGGGAAGTTCACTGAAGCTTTCTTT. Protein sequence: CATSRGTGKFTEAFF. The V call is TRBV15, the J call TRBJ1-1, with D possibly matching TRBD1 (6 bases). The germline V and J ends were trimmed by 1 base and 4 bases, with 13 bases remaining between them. The CDR3 totals 15 residues. Germline assignment: CDR1 LNHNV and CDR2 YYDKDF (reference sequence).

This chain links TRBV5-5 with TRBJ2-7, with 10 bases matching TRBD1. V lost 0 bases, J lost 3 bases, and 6 bases stayed unmatched. The germline gives CDR1 SGHKS, CDR2 YYEKEE (reference sequence). This CDR3 has 16 residues. The CDR3 nucleotides read TGTGCCAGCAGCTTGGTCTCGGGGACAGGGGACTACGAGCAGTACTTC. Translation gives CASSLVSGTGDYEQYF.

The chain has TRBV6-1 and TRBJ1-5, with a weak D call TRBD1 (6 bases). The length of the CDR3 is 14 residues. V shed 6 bases and J shed 7 bases, with 16 bases lying between them. Germline V gene lookup returns CDR1 MNHNS and CDR2 SASEGT. The CDR3 reads CASSQSGGGQPQHF. In nucleotides, the CDR3 is TGTGCCAGCAGCCAGTCCGGGGGCGGGCAGCCCCAGCATTTT.

This clonotype was recorded many times. This sequence joins TRBV20-1 and TRBJ2-7; D is perhaps TRBD1 or TRBD2 (5 bases each). The germline CDR1 and CDR2 sequences are DFQATT and SNEGSKA (reference sequence). V gave up 7 bases and J gave up 6 bases, with 16 bases separating them. The CDR3 contains 12 residues. The CDR3 protein is CSERGDSGEQYF. Written as DNA, the CDR3 is TGCAGTGAAAGAGGCGACAGCGGCGAGCAGTACTTC.

The rearrangement links TRBV11-3 to TRBJ1-1; 7 bases align to TRBD1. Germline V gene lookup returns CDR1 SGHNT and CDR2 YENEEA. The trim removed 4 bases at V and 6 bases at J, leaving 5 bases unmatched. The CDR3 extends over 13 amino acids. Here the CDR3 DNA reads TGTGCCAGCAGCTCGCACAGGGGCGCTGAAGCTTTCTTT. It encodes CASSSHRGAEAFF.

Ten or more counts support this clonotype. The chain has TRBV5-1 and TRBJ1-6, with 9 bases lining up with TRBD1. Per the germline V gene, CDR1 is SGHRS and CDR2 is YFSETQ. The CDR3 is 19 residues long. The J segment lost 4 bases and the V segment lost 3 bases, leaving 14 bases of the junction unmatched. Here the CDR3 reads CASSSYPGQGGGYNSPLHF. As DNA, the CDR3 is TGCGCCAGCAGCTCCTATCCGGGACAGGGAGGGGGATATAATTCACCCCTCCACTTT.

The chain couples TRBV5-5 to TRBJ2-1; 12 positions match TRBD2. The CDR3 runs 16 residues. Germline assignment: CDR1 SGHKS and CDR2 YYEKEE (reference sequence). Trimming at V came to 0 bases and at J to 4 bases, leaving 2 bases not matched to a gene. Here the CDR3 reads CASSLGLAGAYNEQFF. The DNA of the CDR3 is TGTGCCAGCAGCTTGGGACTAGCGGGGGCTTACAATGAGCAGTTCTTC.

There are a few counts of this clonotype. The chain uses TRBV30 and TRBJ1-1; D is uncertain. The CDR3 is 13 amino acids. V was pared by 0 bases and J by 5 bases, with 10 bases between. Looked up from germline, CDR1 is GTSNPN and CDR2 is SVGIG (reference sequence). CDR3 region: CAWSVRRLTEAFF. For the CDR3, the DNA is TGTGCCTGGAGTGTACGACGGCTTACTGAAGCTTTCTTT.

In this sample, this clonotype turned up a few times. V is TRBV24-1 and J is TRBJ1-5; D may be TRBD1 (6 bases). With 5 bases removed from V and 4 bases from J, the gap between germline ends came to 11 bases. Germline loops: CDR1 KGHDR, CDR2 SFDVKD. The CDR3 runs 14 residues. In DNA, the CDR3 is TGTGCCACCAGTGCCCATCAGGGGAATCAGCCCCAGCATTTT. It encodes CATSAHQGNQPQHF.